Following are 26 T cell receptor beta chains from one sample sequenced in a study of blood T cells in healthy people across ages. Through a sample-barcoded 5' primer and a J-beta primer mix, a second PCR was run for 7 to 11 cycles. TCRdb re-called the 5' RACE reads with MiXCR, one entry per CDR3 protein. The table includes some 760,000 distinct CDR3 sequences, around 25% detected once. In addition, the sample was reused for a study of T cells of mothers and their children.

Sequencing used blood. These receptors originate from a boy younger than 18 in good health.

The count of this clonotype is one. The chain combines TRBV20-1 with TRBJ1-2; the D is unclear. The CDR3 contains 15 residues. Germline V lookup: CDR1 DFQATT, CDR2 SNEGSKA (reference sequence). The germline V and J ends were trimmed by 1 base and 7 bases, with 19 bases remaining between them. CDR3 region: CSARVSQWAFGGYTF. The DNA for the CDR3 is TGCAGTGCTAGAGTTTCCCAGTGGGCTTTCGGTGGCTACACCTTC.

As concerns this clonotype: Sequence at one end of the junction differs from germline and may be a read error. The rearrangement joins TRBV7-9 to TRBJ2-1, with 7 positions matching TRBD1. Germline CDR1 SEHNR, CDR2 FQNEAQ (reference sequence). The CDR3 is 16 amino acids. CDR3 in DNA: TGTGCCAGCAGCTCCAAGGGAGTGGACAGGAAGGATGGGCAGTTTTTC. Its protein is CASSSKGVDRKDGQFF.

The chain links TRBV11-1 to TRBJ2-3; 12 bases line up with TRBD2. The V and J ends lost 5 bases and 5 bases, in that order; junction bases with no gene match: 8. This CDR3 is 16 amino acids long. Germline assignment: CDR1 SGHAT and CDR2 FQDESV (reference sequence). CDR3 sequence reads: CASSLLAGGGGDTQYF. The CDR3 nucleotides read TGTGCCAGCAGCCTACTAGCGGGGGGCGGAGGAGATACGCAGTATTTT.

This clonotype was counted only a few times. The chain carries TRBV7-9 and TRBJ2-5, with 14 bases lining up with TRBD2. The DNA matches TRBJ2-1 better at its end, which makes the J call doubtful. CDR1 and CDR2 from the germline V gene are SEHNR and FQNEAQ (reference sequence). The CDR3 has 15 amino acids. CDR3 coding DNA: TGTGCCAGTTCCGGGACTAGCGGGGGTAACAATGAGCAGTTCTTC. It codes for CASSGTSGGNNEQFF.

This clonotype was seen a handful of times. V gene TRBV5-1 combines with J gene TRBJ2-3; TRBD1 matches 7 bases. CDR1 and CDR2 from the germline V gene are SGHRS and YFSETQ. This CDR3 region has 17 residues. V shed 0 bases, J shed 0 bases, and the junction held 7 bases outside the gene matches. CDR3 residues: CASSLDRGIASTDTQYF. DNA of the CDR3: TGCGCCAGCAGCTTGGACAGGGGAATCGCTAGCACAGATACGCAGTATTTT.

The chain links TRBV20-1 to TRBJ2-5; TRBD2 agrees at 8 bases. The CDR3 covers 17 residues. J gave up 3 bases and V 0 bases, and 12 bases lay outside the gene matches. Germline V lookup: CDR1 DFQATT, CDR2 SNEGSKA (reference sequence). The CDR3 protein is CSARDPRTSWREETQYF. CDR3 in DNA: TGCAGTGCTAGAGATCCGCGGACTAGCTGGAGGGAAGAGACCCAGTACTTC.

This rearrangement joins TRBV21-1 to TRBJ2-3; the table calls TRBD1, which could not be checked here. TRBV21-1 is a pseudogene. CDR3 size: 15 residues. The CDR3 DNA follows: TGTGCCAGCAGTAAAGCGGGTAGCGCCGAAGATACGCAGTATTTT. Translating gives CASSKAGSAEDTQYF.

The CDR3 nucleotides read TGTGCCAGCAGTTTGAAAGTAGCGGGCTACCAAGAGACCCAGTACTTC. Translated, it gives CASSLKVAGYQETQYF. The rearrangement joins TRBV27 to TRBJ2-5; the match to TRBD2 covers 7 bases. V gave up 3 bases and J gave up 0 bases; unmatched junction bases: 7. The CDR3 has 16 amino acids. Germline CDR1 is MNHEY and CDR2 is SMNVEV (reference sequence).

This clonotype was recorded at least ten times. The J gene is TRBJ1-1, the V gene TRBV7-8; D unresolved. With 0 bases removed from V and 8 bases from J, the gap between germline ends came to 10 bases. Germline V gives CDR1 SGHVS, CDR2 FQNEAQ. The CDR3 consists of 13 residues. CDR3 region: CASSLALGREAFF. The CDR3 DNA is TGTGCCAGCAGCTTAGCGCTCGGGAGGGAAGCTTTCTTT.

This clonotype was observed many times. This chain uses TRBV7-9 with TRBJ2-7, with 8 bases fitting TRBD1. V lost 4 bases and J lost 1; bases outside the gene matches: 3. Germline CDR1 reads SEHNR; CDR2 reads FQNEAQ (reference sequence). CDR3 size: 14 residues. The CDR3 reads CASSSRDRSYEQYF. CDR3 nucleotides: TGTGCCAGCAGCTCCCGGGACAGGTCCTACGAGCAGTACTTC.

The chain employs TRBV28 and TRBJ2-1; 12 nucleotides match TRBD2. Trimming removed 7 bases from V and 5 bases from J; junction bases left unmatched: 9. The V gene's germline CDR1 is MDHEN and CDR2 SYDVKM. CDR3 length: 16 amino acids. CDR3 sequence reads: CASTDPGLAGNNEQFF. CDR3 in DNA: TGTGCCAGCACCGACCCCGGACTAGCGGGAAACAATGAGCAGTTCTTC.

The genes are TRBV10-3 and TRBJ1-4; 7 bases line up with TRBD1. Unmatched junction bases numbered 6, after V lost 9 bases and J lost 8 bases. Germline CDR1 and CDR2: ENHRY and SYGVKD. This CDR3 is built from 12 residues. The CDR3 nucleotides are TGTGCCATAGGACAGGAAGGCGAAAAACTGTTTTTT. It is translated as CAIGQEGEKLFF.

The chain has TRBV6-6 and TRBJ1-1; the D gene is possibly TRBD1 (5 bases). Trimming removed 6 bases at V and 4 bases at J, with 12 bases between. This CDR3 is 13 amino acids long. The V gene's germline CDR1 is MNHNY and CDR2 SVGAGI (reference sequence). CDR3 DNA sequence: TGTGCCAGCAGAAAAGGGGAGGCCACTGAAGCTTTCTTT. Translation gives CASRKGEATEAFF.

J is TRBJ1-2 and V is TRBV29-1; no definite D call. The CDR3 is 13 residues long. Germline V CDR1 and CDR2: SQVTM, ANQGSEA. V dropped 3 bases and J dropped 0 bases, with 8 bases sitting between them. CDR3: CSVDTLANYGYTF. The CDR3 nucleotides are TGCAGCGTTGATACGTTAGCTAACTATGGCTACACCTTC.

This clonotype occurred many times. V is TRBV29-1 and J is TRBJ2-5, with 7 bases identical to TRBD2. Germline-derived CDR1 and CDR2 are SQVTM and ANQGSEA. The CDR3 covers 14 residues. J was trimmed by 2 bases and V by 4 bases; bases with no gene match: 7. CDR3 bases: TGCAGCGTTGGAGGGAGGGTGGCTCAAGAGACCCAGTACTTC. Amino acids: CSVGGRVAQETQYF.

This clonotype was detected a few times. In DNA, the CDR3 is TGTGCCAGCAGCTTATCAATACCGGGACTAGCGGGAGAGGACTACGAGCAGTACTTC. This encodes CASSLSIPGLAGEDYEQYF. The chain couples TRBV11-2 to TRBJ2-7; 14 bases map to TRBD2. This CDR3 spans 19 amino acids. Unmatched junction bases numbered 12, after V lost 2 bases and J lost 3 bases. Germline V gene lookup returns CDR1 SGHAT and CDR2 FQNNGV.

This chain's CDR3 is CASTAVVYSTDTQYF. For the CDR3, the DNA is TGCGCCAGCACCGCGGTCGTTTATAGCACAGATACGCAGTATTTT. This rearrangement joins TRBV5-1 to TRBJ2-3; no reliable D call. Germline V gives CDR1 SGHRS, CDR2 YFSETQ. V was pared by 6 bases and J by 0 bases, with 14 bases between. This CDR3 is 15 amino acids long.

This chain uses TRBV19 with TRBJ2-7; D perhaps matches TRBD1 (6 bases). Germline V gives CDR1 LNHDA, CDR2 SQIVND (reference sequence). Deletions cut 0 bases from V and 5 bases from J, with 14 bases between. The CDR3 extends over 15 amino acids. The CDR3 coding sequence is TGTGCCAGTAGTATAGACGCAGGGGTCCTGAACGAGCAGTACTTC. Amino acid sequence: CASSIDAGVLNEQYF.

Concerning this clonotype itself: One end of the junction is discordant with germline, which a read error may explain. The chain recombines TRBV6-2 or TRBV6-3 with TRBJ2-5; TRBD1 might be the D (5 bases). Germline CDR1 reads MNHEY; CDR2 reads SVGEGT. This CDR3 has 17 amino acids. The chain's CDR3 is CASSSGQGPSSYNEQLF. The CDR3 nucleotides read TGTGCCAGCAGCTCTGGTCAGGGTCCGAGCTCCTACAATGAGCAGCTCTTC.

The sample holds one count of this clonotype. The chain links TRBV4-3 to TRBJ2-2, with D maybe TRBD1 (5 bases). CDR1 LGHNA and CDR2 YSLEER come from the germline V gene. Trimming removed 3 bases from V and 4 bases from J, with 15 bases in between. This CDR3 has 16 residues. The CDR3 is CASSQLTDPTTGELFF. The CDR3 region has the DNA TGCGCCAGCAGCCAGTTGACAGATCCGACCACCGGGGAGCTGTTTTTT.

This clonotype came up a few times. The chain has TRBV28 and TRBJ2-1; no clear D. Germline V gives CDR1 MDHEN, CDR2 SYDVKM. The CDR3 runs to 16 residues. V lost 10 bases and J lost 0, with 19 bases in between. The CDR3 DNA is TGTGCCACTAAGCTTCAGGAGTTCCCCTCCTACAATGAGCAGTTCTTC. It yields the protein CATKLQEFPSYNEQFF. The complete variable domain, with remaining parts taken from reference TRBV28 and TRBJ2-1, reads DVKVTQSSRYLVKRTGEKVFLECVQDMDHENMFWYRQDPGLGLRLIYFSYDVKMKEKGDIPEGYSVSREKKERFSLILESASTNQTSMYLCATKLQEFPSYNEQFFGPGTRLTVL.

This chain joins TRBV4-1 and TRBJ2-1; 7 bases match TRBD2. The germline gives CDR1 MGHRA, CDR2 YSYEKL. The CDR3 is 16 residues long. V trimming: 0 bases; J trimming: 2 bases; junction bases outside the gene matches: 4. CDR3 residues: CASSQDPAGTYNEQFF. The DNA of the CDR3 is TGCGCCAGCAGCCAAGATCCAGCGGGAACCTACAATGAGCAGTTCTTC.

The chain couples TRBV5-1 to TRBJ1-4, with TRBD1 matching over 7 bases. V lost 4 bases and J lost 5; bases outside the gene matches: 8. The CDR3 covers 15 residues. Germline V lookup: CDR1 SGHRS, CDR2 YFSETQ. The CDR3 spells CASSPSGGWNEKLFF. The CDR3 coding sequence is TGCGCCAGCAGCCCCTCAGGGGGGTGGAATGAAAAACTGTTTTTT.

This clonotype turned up a few times. This sequence joins TRBV6-6 and TRBJ1-1; 8 nucleotides align to TRBD1. Germline CDR1 is MNHNY and CDR2 is SVGAGI (reference sequence). The CDR3 consists of 15 residues. Trimming took 7 bases from V and 1 from J; bases not matched to a gene: 8. The CDR3 nucleotides read TGTGCCAGCACCAAGGACAGGGCGGCGAACACTGAAGCTTTCTTT. Translating gives CASTKDRAANTEAFF.

The chain uses TRBV20-1 and TRBJ2-5, with D possibly called TRBD1 or TRBD2 (7 bases each). The CDR3 has 11 residues. Per germline, CDR1 DFQATT and CDR2 SNEGSKA (reference sequence). Trimming removed 3 bases from V and 11 bases from J, with 13 bases in between. CDR3: CSASRGGEQYF. DNA of the CDR3: TGCAGTGCTAGCAGGGGGGGAGAGCAGTACTTC.

V is TRBV24-1 and J is TRBJ2-1; D remains unclear. The V gene's germline CDR1 is KGHDR and CDR2 SFDVKD. Trimming shortened V by 4 bases and J by 5 bases, and 14 bases separated the two germline ends. The CDR3 extends over 15 amino acids. The CDR3, as DNA: TGTGCCACCAGTGACGAATTGTGGGGAAACAATGAGCAGTTCTTC. Its protein product is CATSDELWGNNEQFF.